This TCR beta chain was sequenced in a study of human T cells and chemical hapten exposure. For the study at large: The scalp of each patient received a weekly diphenylcyclopropenone dose for the full roughly 25-week study. Each patch test put 0.01% DPC on the upper back, and results were read at 6 days.

Whole-study findings and limits: TCRs above 1 in 1000 frequency stayed constant with DPC sensitization.

Separate cDNA molecules received unique molecular identifiers, which the library attached to them. MiXCR, applied by TCRdb to the RACE reads, yields one record per CDR3 protein. The table lists more than 100,000 distinct CDR3 sequences, roughly 14% of them singletons. The V gene's germline CDR1 is SQVTM and CDR2 ANQGSEA. The ends were cut back, 7 bases at V and 5 bases at J, with 16 bases in the middle. The CDR3 spans 13 residues. Time point in this sample: pre-sensitization, week 0. The treatment here: therapeutic diphenylcyclopropenone sensitization with weekly scalp DPC. This clonotype was counted at least ten times. What it binds is not known.

The specimen was whole blood, collected in connection with sensitization to the hapten diphenylcyclopropenone (DPC). This chain connects TRBV29-1 to TRBJ2-3; TRBD2 might be the D (6 bases). This TCR came from a young woman with alopecia areata. Some clones in this sample may be carry-over from other donors' samples. In DNA form, the CDR3 reads TGCAGCGCCGATTACCGACTAGGAGATACGCAGTATTTT. This encodes CSADYRLGDTQYF.